Following are 30 T cell receptor beta chains from one sample sequenced in a study of T cells after yellow fever vaccination. TCRdb independently ran MiXCR on the 5' RACE reads; one entry per CDR3 protein. The table lists a few hundred thousand distinct CDR3 sequences, less than 20% of them singletons. The sequencing used PBMCs, collected less than 6 days after the first yellow fever vaccination. The source of these receptors is a man aged 18 to 35 who received the YFV17D yellow fever vaccine.

The chain has TRBV6-1 and TRBJ2-7; the match to TRBD1 covers 8 bases. The CDR3 contains 14 residues. The germline CDR1 and CDR2 sequences are MNHNS and SASEGT. V trimming: 4 bases; J trimming: 2 bases; junction bases outside the gene matches: 4. DNA for the CDR3: TGTGCCAGCAGTGTGAGGACAGGGACCTACGAGCAGTACGTC. Its protein is CASSVRTGTYEQYV.

This clonotype showed up just a few times. The V gene is TRBV3-1, the J gene TRBJ2-1; D uncertain. CDR1 is LGHDT, CDR2 YNNKEL, per germline (reference sequence). V was cut by 1 base and J by 1 base, with 11 bases left in between. This CDR3 is 16 amino acids long. CDR3: CASSQGLMASYNEQFF. In DNA form, the CDR3 reads TGTGCCAGCAGCCAAGGGCTCATGGCATCCTACAATGAGCAGTTCTTC.

This clonotype was recorded many times. V gene TRBV20-1 combines with J gene TRBJ1-1; no reliable D call. Germline V gene lookup returns CDR1 DFQATT and CDR2 SNEGSKA (reference sequence). This CDR3 is 12 amino acids long. V was shortened by 0 bases and J by 1 base, with 3 bases between the two germline ends. The CDR3: CSARDRNTEAFF. The DNA of the CDR3 is TGCAGTGCTAGAGACAGGAACACTGAAGCTTTCTTT.

In DNA form, the CDR3 reads TGCAGTGCTAGGCTGAGGGGGGCAGATACGCAGTATTTT. It specifies CSARLRGADTQYF. J is TRBJ2-3 and V is TRBV20-1, with D tentatively TRBD1 or TRBD2 (6 bases each). Germline V gene lookup returns CDR1 DFQATT and CDR2 SNEGSKA (reference sequence). Trimming pared 3 bases from V and 4 bases from J, leaving 11 bases between. The CDR3 consists of 13 residues.

The chain employs TRBV20-1 and TRBJ2-7; 10 bases fit TRBD1. The CDR3 totals 13 residues. V shed 5 bases and J 2 bases; nucleotides not matched to a gene: 3. Germline CDR1 and CDR2: DFQATT and SNEGSKA (reference sequence). CDR3 nucleotides: TGCAGTGCTCTAGGGACAGGGGCCTACGAGCAGTACGTC. Protein: CSALGTGAYEQYV.

CDR3 DNA: TGCAGCGAATGGGGATATGGCTACACCTTC. This sequence encodes CSEWGYGYTF. The rearrangement uses TRBV20-1 and TRBJ1-2; D is unclear. The CDR3 extends over 10 amino acids. Germline values: CDR1 DFQATT, CDR2 SNEGSKA (reference sequence).

This clonotype was seen only a few times. The chain couples TRBV5-1 to TRBJ2-3; D not certain. Germline CDR1 reads SGHRS; CDR2 reads YFSETQ. This CDR3 has 14 amino acids. V lost 2 bases and J lost 1, with 8 bases in between. The CDR3 here is CASSLGHGTDTQYF. CDR3 in DNA: TGCGCCAGCAGCTTAGGCCACGGCACAGATACGCAGTATTTT.

This clonotype was observed a few times. V gene TRBV18 combines with J gene TRBJ1-5, with D possibly being TRBD1 (6 bases). CDR3 length equals 16 residues. The ends were cut back, 5 bases at V and 5 bases at J, with 19 bases in the middle. Germline lookup yields CDR1 KGHSH and CDR2 LQKENI. CDR3 sequence (DNA): TGTGCCAGCTCAACATTAGGAGGGGGAAGAGATCAGCCCCAGCATTTT. Translating gives CASSTLGGGRDQPQHF.

V and J are TRBV30 and TRBJ1-4; D is unresolved. The CDR3 extends over 13 amino acids. V dropped 1 base and J dropped 5 bases, with 8 bases sitting between them. Germline V gene lookup returns CDR1 GTSNPN and CDR2 SVGIG (reference sequence). CDR3 amino acids: CAWSEGLNEKLFF. As DNA, the CDR3 is TGTGCCTGGAGTGAGGGCCTAAATGAAAAACTGTTTTTT.

The rearrangement uses TRBV7-2 and TRBJ2-6; 7 bases are shared with TRBD2. V was clipped by 3 bases and J by 4 bases; unmatched bases: 9. CDR1 is SGHTA and CDR2 is FQGNSA in the germline V gene. This CDR3 has 17 amino acids. The CDR3 reads CASSFSRGGYGANVLTF. For the CDR3, the DNA is TGTGCCAGCAGCTTTTCGAGGGGAGGGTACGGGGCCAACGTCCTGACTTTC.

The chain links TRBV6-1 to TRBJ1-4; D may be TRBD1 (6 bases). This CDR3 region has 13 residues. CDR1 and CDR2 (germline): MNHNS, SASEGT. Trimming took 11 bases from V and 5 from J, leaving 15 bases between them. In DNA, the CDR3 is TGTGCCGCCTCGGACAGAAGGAATGAAAAACTGTTTTTT. This sequence encodes CAASDRRNEKLFF.

This clonotype has more than one count but fewer than ten. V and J are TRBV7-9 and TRBJ2-1; TRBD1 matches 8 bases. Germline CDR1 reads SEHNR; CDR2 reads FQNEAQ (reference sequence). This CDR3 spans 12 amino acids. Unmatched junction bases numbered 8, after V lost 5 bases and J lost 14 bases. The DNA of the CDR3 is TGTGCCAGCAGCAGGGGACAGGTGGAGGAGTTCTTC. This translates into CASSRGQVEEFF.

This clonotype was found once. The chain has TRBV7-2 and TRBJ2-3; D is unresolved. Germline V gene lookup returns CDR1 SGHTA and CDR2 FQGNSA. The CDR3 length is 14 residues. Trimming shortened V by 6 bases and J by 4 bases, and 14 bases separated the two germline ends. In nucleotides, the CDR3 is TGTGCCAGCAGTCCTGGAGTCACCGCAGATACGCAGTATTTT. Translating gives CASSPGVTADTQYF.

The V gene is TRBV4-1, the J gene TRBJ1-1; D is uncertain. The ends were cut back, 1 base at V and 0 bases at J, with 12 bases in the middle. There are 16 residues in the CDR3. Germline V lookup: CDR1 MGHRA, CDR2 YSYEKL. The CDR3 protein is CASSQGNGRLNTEAFF. The CDR3 region has the DNA TGCGCCAGCAGCCAAGGGAACGGTCGCCTGAACACTGAAGCTTTCTTT.

This clonotype was picked up many times. This chain uses TRBV19 with TRBJ1-5; 7 bases fit TRBD1. CDR1 and CDR2 from the germline V gene are LNHDA and SQIVND (reference sequence). There are 16 residues in the CDR3. The ends lost 3 bases at V and 4 bases at J; junction bases unmatched: 9. CDR3 sequence: CASSIFLAGQNQPQHF. The CDR3 bases are TGTGCCAGTAGTATCTTTTTGGCGGGACAGAATCAGCCCCAGCATTTT. The variable domain in full, completed from reference TRBV19 and TRBJ1-5, reads DGGITQSPKYLFRKEGQNVTLSCEQNLNHDAMYWYRQDPGQGLRLIYYSQIVNDFQKGDIAEGYSVSREKKESFPLTVTSAQKNPTAFYLCASSIFLAGQNQPQHFGDGTRLSIL.

This clonotype was recorded many times. This chain connects TRBV25-1 to TRBJ1-1; D unclear. The CDR3 contains 13 residues. Trimming removed 3 bases from V and 7 bases from J, with 12 bases in between. Germline V CDR1 and CDR2: MGHDK, SYGVNS. The CDR3 DNA sequence: TGTGCCAGCAGTGATTATCCCGCAGGTGAAGCTTTCTTT. This sequence encodes CASSDYPAGEAFF.

This clonotype has a count of ten or more. The chain carries TRBV4-3 and TRBJ1-1; D remains unclear. CDR1 and CDR2 from the germline V gene are LGHNA and YSLEER. The V end lost 4 bases, the J end lost 1 base, and 7 bases lay between the germline ends. The CDR3 loop spans 13 amino acids. CDR3 coding DNA: TGCGCCAGCAGCCGGAATGAGAACACTGAAGCTTTCTTT. It specifies CASSRNENTEAFF.

This chain connects TRBV6-1 to TRBJ2-7, with D unresolved. From germline, CDR1 is MNHNS and CDR2 SASEGT. The CDR3 runs to 14 residues. V was trimmed by 6 bases and J by 5 bases, leaving 17 bases between them. For the CDR3, the DNA is TGTGCCAGCAGCACCGAACCGGTAGTCAACGAGCAGTACTTC. Protein sequence: CASSTEPVVNEQYF.

The DNA for the CDR3 is TGTGCCAGCAGCCGGGGGGGCTCAACGGACTACGAGCAGTACTTC. Translating gives CASSRGGSTDYEQYF. This sequence joins TRBV7-6 and TRBJ2-7, with 8 positions matching TRBD2. The CDR3 has 15 amino acids. Germline CDR1 is SGHVS and CDR2 is FNYEAQ. J gave up 3 bases and V 5 bases, and 9 bases lay outside the gene matches. The full variable domain, its missing parts supplied by reference TRBV7-6 and TRBJ2-7, is GAGVSQSPRYKVTKRGQDVALRCDPISGHVSLYWYRQALGQGPEFLTYFNYEAQQDKSGLPNDRFSAERPEGSISTLTIQRTEQRDSAMYRCASSRGGSTDYEQYFGPGTRLTVT.

This clonotype was seen only a few times. J is TRBJ2-3 and V is TRBV5-1; 8 nucleotides match TRBD2. Unmatched junction bases numbered 22, after V lost 6 bases and J lost 1 base. Germline values: CDR1 SGHRS, CDR2 YFSETQ. The CDR3 spans 20 residues. The CDR3 sequence is CASTSTSMTGTSLGTDTQYF. The DNA for the CDR3 is TGCGCCAGCACTTCTACCTCGATGACCGGGACTAGTCTTGGCACAGATACGCAGTATTTT.

This clonotype has just a few counts. V is TRBV6-1 and J is TRBJ2-7; TRBD1 agrees at 7 bases. J lost 6 bases, V lost 6 bases, and 8 bases had no gene match. The germline V gene encodes CDR1 MNHNS and CDR2 SASEGT. The CDR3 spans 13 residues. The CDR3 reads CASRGQTRSEQYF. The CDR3 DNA sequence: TGTGCCAGCAGGGGACAGACGCGGTCCGAGCAGTACTTC.

This clonotype was detected many times. This chain uses TRBV4-2 with TRBJ1-2; TRBD1 agrees at 8 bases. V was pared by 4 bases and J by 7 bases, with 8 bases of the junction left unmatched. Germline loops: CDR1 LGHNA, CDR2 YNFKEQ. The CDR3 contains 14 residues. This chain's CDR3 is CASSPLTGGLGYTF. The DNA for the CDR3 is TGTGCCAGCAGCCCACTAACAGGGGGTCTTGGCTACACCTTC.

The chain recombines TRBV6-2 or TRBV6-3 with TRBJ2-7; the match to TRBD2 covers 12 bases. Germline lookup yields CDR1 MNHEY and CDR2 SVGEGT. The CDR3 is 17 amino acids. Unmatched junction bases numbered 3, after V lost 0 bases and J lost 0 bases. The CDR3 loop reads CASSYSRTSGASYEQYV. CDR3 nucleotide sequence: TGTGCCAGCAGTTACTCGAGGACTAGCGGGGCCTCCTACGAGCAGTACGTC.

The chain combines TRBV7-6 with TRBJ1-6, with D perhaps matching TRBD1 (5 bases). The V and J ends lost 5 bases and 13 bases respectively, with 15 bases between them. Germline V lookup: CDR1 SGHVS, CDR2 FNYEAQ. This CDR3 is 13 amino acids long. The CDR3 sequence: CASSLNSGGPLHF. CDR3 DNA: TGTGCCAGCAGCCTTAACAGCGGGGGTCCCCTCCACTTT. The complete variable domain, with remaining parts taken from reference TRBV7-6 and TRBJ1-6, reads GAGVSQSPRYKVTKRGQDVALRCDPISGHVSLYWYRQALGQGPEFLTYFNYEAQQDKSGLPNDRFSAERPEGSISTLTIQRTEQRDSAMYRCASSLNSGGPLHFGNGTRLTVT.

The table lists this clonotype with a few counts. The chain carries TRBV20-1 and TRBJ2-5; TRBD1 matches at 7 bases. With V trimmed by 3 bases and J by 3 bases, 10 bases remained unmatched. The CDR3 loop spans 15 amino acids. From germline, CDR1 is DFQATT and CDR2 SNEGSKA (reference sequence). The CDR3 DNA reads TGCAGTGCTAGTGGGAACAGGGGTGGCGAAGAGACCCAGTACTTC. Protein sequence: CSASGNRGGEETQYF.

A word on this clonotype: Here the CDR3 omits its conserved ending phenylalanine or tryptophan, so a read error is the likely source. This sequence joins TRBV4-2 and TRBJ2-3; TRBD2 is a possible D gene (6 bases). The CDR3 extends over 15 amino acids. Per the germline V gene, CDR1 is LGHNA and CDR2 is YNFKEQ. Between the trimmed V and J ends, which lost 1 base and 4 bases, there was a span of 12 bases. The CDR3 sequence is CASSQVGGVADTQYL. DNA of the CDR3: TGTGCCAGCAGCCAAGTCGGGGGAGTGGCAGATACGCAGTATTTA.

The V gene is TRBV4-2, the J gene TRBJ1-1; a possible D gene is TRBD1 (6 bases). Germline assignment: CDR1 LGHNA and CDR2 YNFKEQ. The CDR3 is made up of 15 amino acids. Trimming removed 2 bases from V and 0 bases from J, with 10 bases in between. The CDR3: CASSQLTGLNTEAFF. CDR3 DNA: TGTGCCAGCAGCCAATTGACAGGTTTGAACACTGAAGCTTTCTTT.

This clonotype showed up just a few times. V gene TRBV27 combines with J gene TRBJ2-6; D might be TRBD1 (5 bases). Germline V gene lookup returns CDR1 MNHEY and CDR2 SMNVEV (reference sequence). There are 17 residues in the CDR3. Trimming took 2 bases from V and 0 from J, leaving 11 bases between them. The chain's CDR3 is CASSLITGPSGANVLTF. The CDR3 nucleotides are TGTGCCAGCAGTTTAATCACAGGACCCTCTGGGGCCAACGTCCTGACTTTC.

This clonotype appeared a few times. The J gene is TRBJ2-2, the V gene TRBV6-5, with D hard to call. Germline values: CDR1 MNHEY, CDR2 SVGAGI. Trimming stripped 7 bases from V and 3 bases from J, with 18 bases between. This CDR3 contains 16 residues. CDR3 in DNA: TGTGCCAGCACTTTCCAAGCCGGGCAGGACACCGGGGAGCTGTTTTTT. Protein: CASTFQAGQDTGELFF.

The chain uses TRBV5-1 and TRBJ2-2; no firm D call. The CDR3 covers 15 residues. The germline CDR1 and CDR2 sequences are SGHRS and YFSETQ. Between the trimmed V and J ends, which lost 0 bases and 0 bases, there was a span of 6 bases. CDR3: CASSLAVANTGELFF. In DNA form, the CDR3 reads TGCGCCAGCAGCTTGGCCGTAGCGAACACCGGGGAGCTGTTTTTT.